This T cell receptor beta chain was captured by sequencing in a study of cytomegalovirus exposure and HLA in healthy donors. This clone appeared a single time. Its target is unknown. V shed 0 bases and J 3 bases; nucleotides not matched to a gene: 7. The CDR3 has 18 amino acids. Germline CDR1 and CDR2: LNHNV and YYDKDF (reference sequence). The study's findings and limits: TCR beta sequences reportedly predicted most subjects' HLA-A and HLA-B alleles accurately.

The primer mix had 60 Vbeta and 13 Jbeta primers. Repertoires were generated with immunoSEQ multiplex PCR, while TCRdb's copy carries only in-frame clones and drops some. The sample consists of tens of thousands of clones, approximately 61% of them appearing once. The chain couples TRBV15 to TRBJ2-3, with TRBD2 identical over 12 bases. The sample taken for sequencing was PBMCs. The receptor's source is a woman aged 45-60 years in good health and CMV-seropositive. DNA of the CDR3: TGTGCCACCAGCAGAGATAGTCTAGCGGGGGGGAGAACAGATACGCAGTATTTT. Amino acid sequence: CATSRDSLAGGRTDTQYF.